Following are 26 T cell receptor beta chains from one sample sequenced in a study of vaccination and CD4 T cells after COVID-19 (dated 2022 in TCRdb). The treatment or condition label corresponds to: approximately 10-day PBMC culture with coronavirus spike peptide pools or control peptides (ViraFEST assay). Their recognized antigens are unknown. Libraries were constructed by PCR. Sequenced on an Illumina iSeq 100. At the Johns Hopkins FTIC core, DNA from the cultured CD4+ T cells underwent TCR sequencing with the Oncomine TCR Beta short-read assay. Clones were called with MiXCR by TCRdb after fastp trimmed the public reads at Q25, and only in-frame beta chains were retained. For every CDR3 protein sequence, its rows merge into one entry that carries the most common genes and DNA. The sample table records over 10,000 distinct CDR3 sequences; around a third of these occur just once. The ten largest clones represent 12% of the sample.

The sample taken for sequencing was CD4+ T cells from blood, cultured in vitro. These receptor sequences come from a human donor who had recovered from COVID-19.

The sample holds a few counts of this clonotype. The CDR3 protein is CSATSGRLRTGELFF. CDR3 coding DNA: TGCAGTGCTACTAGCGGGAGGTTGAGGACCGGGGAGCTGTTTTTT. The V gene is TRBV20-1, the J gene TRBJ2-2; 11 nucleotides line up with TRBD2. CDR1 and CDR2 from the germline V gene are DFQATT and SNEGSKA (reference sequence). CDR3 size: 15 residues. The junction had 6 bases not matched to a gene; V was cut back by 4 bases and J by 5 bases.

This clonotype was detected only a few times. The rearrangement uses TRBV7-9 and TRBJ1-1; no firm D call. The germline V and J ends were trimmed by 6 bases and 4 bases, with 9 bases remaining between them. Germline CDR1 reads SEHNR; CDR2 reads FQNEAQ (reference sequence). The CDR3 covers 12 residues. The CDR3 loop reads CASRGDGTEAFF. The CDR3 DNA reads TGTGCCAGCAGGGGAGATGGCACTGAAGCTTTCTTT.

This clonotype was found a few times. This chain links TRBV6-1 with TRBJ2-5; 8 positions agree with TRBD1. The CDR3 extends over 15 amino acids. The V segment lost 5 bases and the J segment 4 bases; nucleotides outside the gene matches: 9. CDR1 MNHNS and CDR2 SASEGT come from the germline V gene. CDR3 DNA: TGTGCCAGCAGTCCGGGGGCAGGGGGCATAGAGACCCAGTACTTC. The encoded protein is CASSPGAGGIETQYF.

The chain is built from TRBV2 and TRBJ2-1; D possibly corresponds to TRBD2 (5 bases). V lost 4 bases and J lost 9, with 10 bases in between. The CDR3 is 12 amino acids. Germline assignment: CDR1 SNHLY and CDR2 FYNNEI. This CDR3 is CASSVARSEQFF. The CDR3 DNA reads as TGTGCCAGCAGTGTAGCGAGGAGTGAGCAGTTCTTC.

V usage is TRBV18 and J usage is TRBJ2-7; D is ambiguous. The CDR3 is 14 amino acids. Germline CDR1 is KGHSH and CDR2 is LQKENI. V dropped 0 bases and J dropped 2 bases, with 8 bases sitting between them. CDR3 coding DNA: TGTGCCAGCTCACCACCCGGCGGTGCCTACGAGCAGTACTTC. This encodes CASSPPGGAYEQYF. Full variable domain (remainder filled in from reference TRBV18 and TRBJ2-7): NAGVMQNPRHLVRRRGQEARLRCSPMKGHSHVYWYRQLPEEGLKFMVYLQKENIIDESGMPKERFSAEFPKEGPSILRIQQVVRGDSAAYFCASSPPGGAYEQYFGPGTRLTVT.

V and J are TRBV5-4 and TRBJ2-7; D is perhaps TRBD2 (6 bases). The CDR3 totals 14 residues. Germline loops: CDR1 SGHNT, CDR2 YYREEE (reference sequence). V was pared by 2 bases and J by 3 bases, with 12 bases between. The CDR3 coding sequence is TGTGCCAGCAGCTTATCGGAGGGAGGCTACGAGCAGTACTTC. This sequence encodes CASSLSEGGYEQYF.

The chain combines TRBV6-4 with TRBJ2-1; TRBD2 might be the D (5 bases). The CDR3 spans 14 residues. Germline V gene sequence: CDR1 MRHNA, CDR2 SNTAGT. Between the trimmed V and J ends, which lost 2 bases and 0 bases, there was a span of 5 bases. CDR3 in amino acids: CASSDGSSYNEQFF. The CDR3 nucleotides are TGTGCCAGCAGTGACGGGAGCTCCTACAATGAGCAGTTCTTC.

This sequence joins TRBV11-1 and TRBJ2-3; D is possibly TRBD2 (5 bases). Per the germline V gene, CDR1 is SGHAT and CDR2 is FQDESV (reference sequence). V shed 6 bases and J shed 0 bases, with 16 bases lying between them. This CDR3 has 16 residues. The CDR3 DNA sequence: TGTGCCAGCAGTCGGAGGACTTCCTCTAGCACAGATACGCAGTATTTT. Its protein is CASSRRTSSSTDTQYF.

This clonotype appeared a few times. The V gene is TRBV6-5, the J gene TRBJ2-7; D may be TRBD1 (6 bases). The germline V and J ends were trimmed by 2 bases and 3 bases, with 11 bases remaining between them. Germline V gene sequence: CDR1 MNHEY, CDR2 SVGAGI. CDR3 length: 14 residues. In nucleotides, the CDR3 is TGTGCCAGCAGTTACCAGGGGTTTGGCTACGAGCAGTACTTC. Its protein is CASSYQGFGYEQYF.

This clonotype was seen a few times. The CDR3 here is CASSSQGEAFF. The DNA for the CDR3 is TGTGCCAGCAGTTCACAGGGGGAAGCTTTCTTT. V and J are TRBV6-5 and TRBJ1-1; 7 bases map to TRBD1. This CDR3 has 11 amino acids. V gave up 4 bases and J gave up 8 bases; unmatched junction bases: 1. Germline V CDR1 and CDR2: MNHEY, SVGAGI.

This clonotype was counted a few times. CDR3 in DNA: TGTGCCAGCAGGCACCCCCTTACTACCGGGGAGCTGTTTTTT. Its protein product is CASRHPLTTGELFF. The V call is TRBV2, the J call TRBJ2-2; D uncertain. V lost 6 bases and J lost 5, with 13 bases in between. The CDR3 has 14 amino acids. Germline V lookup: CDR1 SNHLY, CDR2 FYNNEI.

CDR3 residues: CASTDPGLGSYEQYF. The DNA for the CDR3 is TGTGCCAGCACTGACCCGGGACTAGGGTCCTACGAGCAGTACTTC. The chain is built from TRBV6-1 and TRBJ2-7; 8 bases fit TRBD2. The CDR3 loop spans 15 amino acids. The germline V gene encodes CDR1 MNHNS and CDR2 SASEGT. Trimming took 7 bases from V and 1 from J; bases not matched to a gene: 9.

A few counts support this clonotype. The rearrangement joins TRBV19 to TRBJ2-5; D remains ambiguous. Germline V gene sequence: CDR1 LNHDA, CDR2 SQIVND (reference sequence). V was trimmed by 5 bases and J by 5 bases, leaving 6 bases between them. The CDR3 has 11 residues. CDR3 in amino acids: CASSSPETQYF. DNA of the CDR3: TGTGCCAGTAGTTCGCCGGAGACCCAGTACTTC. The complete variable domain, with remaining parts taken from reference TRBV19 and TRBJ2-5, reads DGGITQSPKYLFRKEGQNVTLSCEQNLNHDAMYWYRQDPGQGLRLIYYSQIVNDFQKGDIAEGYSVSREKKESFPLTVTSAQKNPTAFYLCASSSPETQYFGPGTRLLVL.

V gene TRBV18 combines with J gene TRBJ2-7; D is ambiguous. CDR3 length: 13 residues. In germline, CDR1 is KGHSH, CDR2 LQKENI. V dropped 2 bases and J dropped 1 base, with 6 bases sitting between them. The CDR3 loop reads CASSPGRSYEQYF. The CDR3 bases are TGTGCCAGCTCACCAGGCAGGTCCTACGAGCAGTACTTC.

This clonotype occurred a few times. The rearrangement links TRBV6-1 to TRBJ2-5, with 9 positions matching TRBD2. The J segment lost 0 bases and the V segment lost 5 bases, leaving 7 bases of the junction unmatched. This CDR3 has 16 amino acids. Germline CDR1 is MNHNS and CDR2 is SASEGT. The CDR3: CASSTPLAGDQETQYF. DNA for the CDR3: TGTGCCAGCAGTACCCCCTTAGCGGGAGACCAAGAGACCCAGTACTTC.

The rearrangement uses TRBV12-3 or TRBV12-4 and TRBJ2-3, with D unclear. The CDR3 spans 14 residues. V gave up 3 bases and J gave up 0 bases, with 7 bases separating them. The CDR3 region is CASSLSRSTDTQYF. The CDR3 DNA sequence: TGTGCCAGCAGTTTGAGCAGGAGCACAGATACGCAGTATTTT.

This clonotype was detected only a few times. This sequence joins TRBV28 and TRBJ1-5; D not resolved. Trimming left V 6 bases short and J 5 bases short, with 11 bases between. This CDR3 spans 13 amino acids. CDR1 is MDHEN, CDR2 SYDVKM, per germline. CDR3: CASSKREDQPQHF. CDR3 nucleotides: TGTGCCAGCAGCAAAAGAGAGGATCAGCCCCAGCATTTT.

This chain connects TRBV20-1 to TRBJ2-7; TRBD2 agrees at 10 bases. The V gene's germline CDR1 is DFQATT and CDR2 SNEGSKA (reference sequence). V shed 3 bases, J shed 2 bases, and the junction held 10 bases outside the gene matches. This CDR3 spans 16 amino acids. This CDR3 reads CSASKLAGVPTYEQYF. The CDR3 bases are TGCAGTGCTAGTAAGCTAGCGGGAGTCCCCACCTACGAGCAGTACTTC.

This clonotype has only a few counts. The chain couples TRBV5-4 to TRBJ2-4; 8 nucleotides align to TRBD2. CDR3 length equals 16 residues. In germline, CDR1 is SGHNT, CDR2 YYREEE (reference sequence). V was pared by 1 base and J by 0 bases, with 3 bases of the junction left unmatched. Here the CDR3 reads CASSLSSGLAKNIQYF. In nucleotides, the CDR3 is TGTGCCAGCAGCTTGTCTAGCGGGCTAGCCAAAAACATTCAGTACTTC.

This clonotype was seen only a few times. CDR3 bases: TGTGCCAGCCGACCCGCCCCCAACACTGAAGCTTTCTTT. It specifies CASRPAPNTEAFF. The chain employs TRBV27 and TRBJ1-1; no clear D gene. V was pared by 8 bases and J by 2 bases, with 12 bases between. The CDR3 has 13 residues. The germline CDR1 and CDR2 sequences are MNHEY and SMNVEV (reference sequence).

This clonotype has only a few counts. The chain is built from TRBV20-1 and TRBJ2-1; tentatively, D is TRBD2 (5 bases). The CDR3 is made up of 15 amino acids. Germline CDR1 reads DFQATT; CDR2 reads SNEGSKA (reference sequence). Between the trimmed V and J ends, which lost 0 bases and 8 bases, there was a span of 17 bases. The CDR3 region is CSARDDVGREDEQFF. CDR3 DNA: TGCAGTGCTAGAGATGATGTGGGCCGGGAAGATGAGCAGTTCTTC.

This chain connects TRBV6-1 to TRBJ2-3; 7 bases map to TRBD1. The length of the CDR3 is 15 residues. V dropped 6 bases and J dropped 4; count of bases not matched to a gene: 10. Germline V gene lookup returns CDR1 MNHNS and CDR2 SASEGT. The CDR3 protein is CASSRDRVGADTQYF. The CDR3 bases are TGTGCCAGCAGCCGAGACAGGGTTGGTGCAGATACGCAGTATTTT.

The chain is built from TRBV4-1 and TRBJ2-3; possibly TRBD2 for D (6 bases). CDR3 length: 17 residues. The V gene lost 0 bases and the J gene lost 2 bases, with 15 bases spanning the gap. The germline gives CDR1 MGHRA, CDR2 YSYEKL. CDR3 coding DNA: TGCGCCAGCAGCCAAGACCGGCCGGGACTCTCCACAGATACGCAGTATTTT. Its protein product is CASSQDRPGLSTDTQYF.

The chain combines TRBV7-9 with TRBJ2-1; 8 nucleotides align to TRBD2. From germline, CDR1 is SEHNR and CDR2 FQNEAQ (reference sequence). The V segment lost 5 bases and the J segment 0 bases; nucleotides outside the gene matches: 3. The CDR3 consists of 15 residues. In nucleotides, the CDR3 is TGTGCCAGCAGCGTTAGCGGGACCTCCTACAATGAGCAGTTCTTC. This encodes CASSVSGTSYNEQFF.

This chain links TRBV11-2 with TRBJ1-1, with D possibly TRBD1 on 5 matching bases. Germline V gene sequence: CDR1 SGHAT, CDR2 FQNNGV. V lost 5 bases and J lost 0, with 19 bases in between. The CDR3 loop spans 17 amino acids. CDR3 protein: CASSPRHRQNMNTEAFF. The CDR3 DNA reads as TGTGCCAGCAGCCCGAGGCACAGACAGAACATGAACACTGAAGCTTTCTTT.

The CDR3 bases are TGCAGTGCTAGTGGATCCCTAGCGGGAGAGGTTGAGCAGTTCTTC. Translation: CSASGSLAGEVEQFF. V gene TRBV20-1 combines with J gene TRBJ2-1; 10 nucleotides line up with TRBD2. This CDR3 comprises 15 residues. The V and J ends lost 3 bases and 9 bases, in that order; junction bases with no gene match: 11. CDR1 is DFQATT, CDR2 SNEGSKA, per germline (reference sequence).